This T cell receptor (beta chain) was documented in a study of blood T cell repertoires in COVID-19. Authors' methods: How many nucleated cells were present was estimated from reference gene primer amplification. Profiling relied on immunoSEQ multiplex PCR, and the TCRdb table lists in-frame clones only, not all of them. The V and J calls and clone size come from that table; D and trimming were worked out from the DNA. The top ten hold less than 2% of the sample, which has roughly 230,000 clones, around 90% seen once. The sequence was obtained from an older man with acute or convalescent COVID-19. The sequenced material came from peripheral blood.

The chain's CDR3 is CASSSTTSGSRHTQYF. The DNA for the CDR3 is TGCGCCAGCAGCTCTACGACTAGCGGGAGTCGACATACGCAGTATTTT. The J gene is TRBJ2-3, the V gene TRBV5-1; 12 nucleotides match TRBD2. V gave up 3 bases and J gave up 7 bases; unmatched junction bases: 9. Germline V gene data show CDR1 as SGHRS and CDR2 as YFSETQ. The CDR3 covers 16 residues.